Sequencing of this T cell receptor beta chain was carried out in a study of molecular identifiers for immune sequencing clone quantification (dated by TCRdb to the late 2010s). Broadly, across the study: In a replicate experiment, RNA from roughly 20,000 or 100,000 naive CD8 T cells was split into five aliquots, four of which were sequenced. This methods study used CD8 T cells to benchmark TCR RNA copy counting and molecular-identifier clustering-based TCR repertoire sequencing (MIDCIRS). The paper's findings and limits, for the study overall: Highly expanded clone sizes could be underestimated if identical TCR molecules share a barcode. Modeling gave about three recovered TCR RNA copies per cell versus approximately 10 by digital PCR, implying approximately 32% capture efficiency. Naive libraries contained spiked-in Jurkat TCR RNA (more than 9 copies' worth), which is not part of the donor repertoire. In CMV-specific effector cells, clones with more than 20 RNA copies accounted for over 97% of molecules, whereas in naive cells such clones accounted for under 1%. When barcode sub-clustering was not used, chimeric consensus sequences inflated TCR diversity, with chimeras reaching as high as 47%. Spiked-in Jurkat TCR RNA equal to a single cell's worth was reported to be detectable even within 1,100,000 naive CD8 T cells.

Libraries of naive CD8 T cells were built from about 19,000 to 1,100,000 sorted cells, with 10%, 30% or 50% of the purified RNA used. Naive CD8 T cells were FACS-sorted as CD8+CD4-CCR7+CD45RA+ on a BD FACSAria II into RLT Plus buffer. To test detection sensitivity, Jurkat RNA equal to ten TCR copies was added to samples of about 20,000-1,000,000 naive CD8 T cells. Enrichment of CD8 T cells was done with RosetteSep CD8+ T Cell Enrichment Cocktail plus Ficoll-Paque, and ACK red cell lysis came afterward. Remarks on this clonotype: The clone's antigen remains unknown. Per-base qualities were not stored, and no clone one base away is much larger.

The CDR3 spans 15 residues, from the cysteine through the phenylalanine. Of the read, only the CDR3 DNA is kept; its 45 bases are in frame from base 1. Via the germline V gene, CDR1 is SGHAT and CDR2 FQNNGV. Compared with germline, V lacks 5 bases and J lacks 8 bases; bases without a gene match: 14. Library preparation used PCR. The sequencer was a NextSeq 500. Bulk TCR libraries were prepared as previously described, using TCR primers listed in Table S5. Total RNA was purified with the Qiagen AllPrep DNA/RNA kit. Before any analysis, reads coming from multiple sequencing runs of the same library were combined into one pool. The study's processing was this. Only reads with exact TCR constant sequence were kept, trimmed to 150 nt, and grouped by their 12-nt molecular barcodes. Reads within each barcode group were sub-clustered using a 15% Levenshtein threshold, and quality-weighted consensus sequences were constructed for each RNA molecule. Non-functional sequences were filtered out, along with any lower-count sequence sitting one edit away from another sequence. Based on fitting two negative binomial distributions, any barcode sub-cluster with under 20% of the maximum read count was discarded. The raw public data were reprocessed by TCRdb itself: fastp quality trimming at Q25, MiXCR clonotype calling, in-frame beta chains only. For every CDR3 protein sequence, its rows merge into one entry that carries the most common genes and DNA. TCRdb's processing, not the authors' own work, is the source of the V and J calls. This sample has 97,000 or so distinct CDR3 sequences in its table, and approximately 24% of those were observed once. The leading ten clones occupy about 0.94% of the sample.

The chain links TRBV11-2 with TRBJ2-5; 7 junctional bases match TRBD2. This sequence originates from a human donor in good health. Some libraries in this study had Jurkat cell RNA spiked in. The source material was naive CD8+ T cells from blood, with Jurkat cell RNA spiked in. Explained via the paper, the cell subset or site label denotes: FACS-sorted CD8+CD4-CCR7+CD45RA+ naive T cells. The DNA sequence is given as TGTGCCAGCAGCATCGGAGCGGGACCCCGGGAAACCCAGTACTTC. The encoded protein is CASSIGAGPRETQYF.